This T cell receptor beta chain came from a study of T cells in Graves' hyperthyroidism and ophthalmopathy (dated by TCRdb to the late 2010s). For the wider study: Peripheral blood was sampled at the time of initial diagnosis, prior to any treatment. For training and testing, the approximately 92 patients in the discovery cohort were randomly divided in a 7:3 ratio. To identify distinguishing TCR V-J signatures, a discovery cohort of about 100 patients was used, comprising some 45 with Graves' ophthalmopathy and approximately 57 with stable Graves' hyperthyroidism. After blood sampling, hyperthyroidism patients were treated with methimazole at a starting dose of 30 mg daily, and ophthalmopathy patients were treated with high-dose intravenous methylprednisolone. Whether ophthalmopathy could be predicted prospectively was tested in an independent validation cohort made up of 18 hyperthyroidism patients plus 17 patients who later progressed to ophthalmopathy. The paper reports TCR Vbeta CDR3 sequencing of 135 peripheral blood samples: under 45 ophthalmopathy, under 80 hyperthyroidism and about 17 progressor patients. The study also compared thyroid tissue and blood T-cell repertoires from about 6 Graves' hyperthyroidism patients.

This clonotype was seen many times. Its antigen remains undetermined. No per-base quality is available; no much larger clone lies one base away. Reading the germline V gene (reference sequence) gives CDR1 DFQATT and CDR2 SNEGSKA. The CDR3 starts with the cysteine, ends with the phenylalanine, and has 15 residues. CDR3 DNA is the only sequence kept; it has 45 bases, read in frame from the first base. The V end loses 0 bases and the J end loses 2 bases, and a stretch of 14 bases separates them. Stable Graves' hyperthyroidism was defined as no progression to ophthalmopathy during 18 months of follow-up. The hyperthyroidism patients were between 18 and 65 years old and newly diagnosed, with a disease duration of less than 2 months. Any patient with an uncontrolled infection, another autoimmune disease, pregnancy or lactation was excluded. Diagnoses were established on the basis of clinical symptoms, serum thyroxine and TRAb, thyroid ultrasound, and orbital computed tomography. Ficoll-Paque density gradient centrifugation was used to isolate PBMCs from around 10 ml of fresh peripheral blood. Total RNA was extracted with Trizol reagent, and quality was checked on an Agilent 2100 Bioanalyzer.

What the research found in general, with its limitations: In cross-validation, a model built on a 13 V-J signature told ophthalmopathy apart from stable hyperthyroidism with approximately 91% sensitivity and approximately 84% specificity, and in testing the same model reached 80%/75%. In validation, the model predicted progression to ophthalmopathy a median of 6.5 months before onset, with roughly 70% sensitivity and 72.22% specificity. No statistical method was used to set the sample size in advance, and investigators knew the group allocation. Blood samples also contained most of the expanded thyroid clonotypes (frequency above 0.001), which suggests that blood repertoires may reflect thyroid immune responses.

The TCR beta CDR3 regions were amplified from RNA transcripts. A first-round RT-PCR of the TCR CDR3 used the HTBI primer set with the Qiagen OneStep RT-PCR kit. A second multiplex PCR round built the libraries, followed by size selection and purification. The libraries were sequenced on an Illumina HiSeq2000 using paired-end 100 bp reads. The paper's data handling went like this. SOAPnuke was used to process the raw data, with reads discarded if the reads contained adapters or uncalled bases, had a mean Phred below 15, or lacked an exact constant-primer or identifier match. High-quality paired reads were merged with COPE v1.2.5, and unique nucleotide sequences were defined as clonotypes. MiTCR v1.1 was used to align clonotypes to the IMGT TRBV, TRBD and TRBJ reference segments. The analysis included only V-J combinations with a frequency above 0.0001, which together covered 99% to 99.2% of the repertoires. The TCS score was defined as F50 (clonal expansion) divided by E x V (chaos), with BLOSUM62-based TCRdist calculated between CDR3 peptides within each V-J. Welch's t-statistics and random forest reduced 500 to 650 V-J features to roughly 13, which were used in a naive Bayes classifier (R e1071). The raw public data were reprocessed by TCRdb itself: fastp quality trimming at Q25, MiXCR clonotype calling, in-frame beta chains only. When rows share a CDR3 protein, they turn into one entry using the most common DNA and genes. TCRdb assigned the V and J calls; the authors' analysis was not used. The sample table holds some 700,000 distinct CDR3 sequences, of which approximately 15% were seen once. The biggest ten clones account for about a sixth of the sample.

The chain employs TRBV20-1 and TRBJ2-7, and TRBD1 may be the D gene, going by 5 matching bases. Sequencing was performed on blood. This receptor was taken from a middle-aged man with Graves' hyperthyroidism. The DNA is TGCAGTGCTAGAGACGAAATGGGCAGGGCCTACGAGCAGTACTTC. It codes for CSARDEMGRAYEQYF.